The 21 T cell receptor beta chains in this list originate from one sample, sequenced in a study of CD8 T cells in Susac syndrome. It was with random hexamers that roughly 0.5 to 1 ug RNA was reverse transcribed. MiXCR was run by TCRdb on the immunoSEQ multiplex PCR reads, yielding one entry per CDR3 protein. This table holds nearly 200,000 distinct CDR3 sequences, about 95% found once. The specimen sequenced was CD4+ T cells from PBMCs. These TCRs come from a human donor with multiple sclerosis.

The rearrangement links TRBV9 to TRBJ2-1, with TRBD2 identical over 12 bases. The V gene's germline CDR1 is SGDLS and CDR2 YYNGEE. This CDR3 comprises 17 residues. V lost 2 bases to trimming and J lost 8 bases; unmatched junction nucleotides: 11. The CDR3 bases are TGTGCCAGCAGCGTTGGACTAGCGGGGACTCAGGGGGATGAGCAGTTCTTC. This translates into CASSVGLAGTQGDEQFF.

The chain combines TRBV20-1 with TRBJ2-6, with a tentative D call TRBD1 (6 bases). Trimming stripped 1 base from V and 1 base from J, with 8 bases between. The CDR3 is 15 amino acids. Germline loops: CDR1 DFQATT, CDR2 SNEGSKA (reference sequence). The CDR3, as DNA: TGCAGTGCTAGAGGAGGGGGTTCTGGGGCCAACGTCCTGACTTTC. It specifies CSARGGGSGANVLTF.

This chain uses TRBV11-2 with TRBJ2-5, with D hard to call. The CDR3 totals 13 residues. Trimming left V 5 bases short and J 4 bases short, with 11 bases between. The germline V gene encodes CDR1 SGHAT and CDR2 FQNNGV. The CDR3 reads CASSPGWAETQYF. DNA for the CDR3: TGTGCCAGCAGCCCCGGTTGGGCAGAGACCCAGTACTTC.

This chain joins TRBV4-2 and TRBJ2-7; 7 bases line up with TRBD2. In germline, CDR1 is LGHNA, CDR2 YNFKEQ. J was trimmed by 3 bases and V by 1 base; bases with no gene match: 15. This CDR3 is 18 amino acids long. In DNA form, the CDR3 reads TGTGCCAGCAGCCAAGGGGGGGGGACGGCCACTCCTCACTACGAGCAGTACTTC. Residues: CASSQGGGTATPHYEQYF.

A note on this clonotype: One end of the junction varies from germline; a read error may be responsible. The V gene is TRBV5-4, the J gene TRBJ2-5, with a possible D match to TRBD2 (5 bases). Germline V gene sequence: CDR1 SGHNT, CDR2 YYREEE (reference sequence). This CDR3 has 13 residues. CDR3 sequence: CASSLIASEAQYF. The CDR3 region has the DNA TGTGCCAGCAGCTTAATAGCGTCAGAGGCCCAGTACTTC.

The chain joins TRBV4-2 to TRBJ2-7, with TRBD2 matching 7 bases. CDR3 length: 16 amino acids. In germline, CDR1 is LGHNA, CDR2 YNFKEQ. V gave up 1 base and J gave up 4 bases; unmatched junction bases: 10. In DNA, the CDR3 is TGTGCCAGCAGCCAAGGAGGACTAGAGGTGGCATACGAGCAGTACTTC. It yields the protein CASSQGGLEVAYEQYF.

The rearrangement joins TRBV29-1 to TRBJ2-7; TRBD1 is a possible D gene (7 bases). Germline lookup yields CDR1 SQVTM and CDR2 ANQGSEA. The CDR3 has 13 residues. V was pared by 4 bases and J by 5 bases, with 15 bases between. The CDR3 loop reads CSVGLAGGHEQYF. The CDR3 DNA reads as TGCAGCGTTGGATTGGCAGGGGGGCACGAGCAGTACTTC.

The rearrangement joins TRBV20-1 to TRBJ2-5; TRBD2 matches at 7 bases. V lost 0 bases to trimming and J lost 5 bases; unmatched junction nucleotides: 6. Germline CDR1 reads DFQATT; CDR2 reads SNEGSKA (reference sequence). The CDR3 is 14 residues long. CDR3: CSARDGAGDETQYF. CDR3 sequence (DNA): TGCAGTGCTAGAGATGGTGCGGGGGACGAGACCCAGTACTTC.

The gene calls are TRBV20-1 and TRBJ2-7; tentatively, D is TRBD2 (6 bases). CDR3 length equals 14 residues. Trimming cost V 0 bases and J 3 bases, with 12 bases left between them. Germline loops: CDR1 DFQATT, CDR2 SNEGSKA (reference sequence). The CDR3 nucleotides are TGCAGTGCTAGAGACGTTGCGGGAAACTACGAGCAGTACTTC. As protein: CSARDVAGNYEQYF.

This chain uses TRBV20-1 with TRBJ2-1; 10 bases align to TRBD2. After removal of 5 bases from V and 5 bases from J, the junction contained 3 bases not matched to a gene. Germline CDR1 is DFQATT and CDR2 is SNEGSKA (reference sequence). This CDR3 contains 13 residues. The CDR3 here is CSAPLAGDNEQFF. CDR3 in DNA: TGCAGTGCTCCTCTAGCGGGAGACAATGAGCAGTTCTTC.

This clonotype showed up just once. V is TRBV24-1 and J is TRBJ2-6; D unresolved. Trimming cost V 2 bases and J 5 bases, with 3 bases left between them. From germline, CDR1 is KGHDR and CDR2 SFDVKD. CDR3 length: 13 residues. The CDR3 DNA reads as TGTGCCACCAGTGATTCTCGGGCCAACGTCCTGACTTTC. Protein product: CATSDSRANVLTF.

The chain couples TRBV7-9 to TRBJ2-5, with a possible D match to TRBD2 (5 bases). Germline CDR1 and CDR2: SEHNR and FQNEAQ (reference sequence). The length of the CDR3 is 15 residues. V was shortened by 3 bases and J by 8 bases, with 19 bases between the two germline ends. The CDR3, as DNA: TGTGCCAGCAGCTTCGGCGGGCTTGCGGAAGGTACCCAGTACTTC. This codes for CASSFGGLAEGTQYF. The full variable domain, in which reference TRBV7-9 and TRBJ2-5 provide the parts outside the CDR3, is DTGVSQNPRHKITKRGQNVTFRCDPISEHNRLYWYRQTLGQGPEFLTYFQNEAQLEKSRLLSDRFSAERPKGSFSTLEIQRTEQGDSAMYLCASSFGGLAEGTQYFGPGTRLLVL.

The chain is built from TRBV3-1 and TRBJ1-5, with 7 nucleotides matching TRBD1. V shed 2 bases and J 7 bases; nucleotides not matched to a gene: 8. CDR1 and CDR2 from the germline V gene are LGHDT and YNNKEL (reference sequence). The CDR3 length is 15 residues. CDR3 region: CASSQTGQVRQPQHF. In DNA, the CDR3 is TGTGCCAGCAGCCAAACCGGACAGGTACGGCAGCCCCAGCATTTT. Variable domain in full (rest from reference TRBV3-1 and TRBJ1-5): DTAVSQTPKYLVTQMGNDKSIKCEQNLGHDTMYWYKQDSKKFLKIMFSYNNKELIINETVPNRFSPKSPDKAHLNLHINSLELGDSAVYFCASSQTGQVRQPQHFGDGTRLSIL.

The V and J genes are TRBV5-6 and TRBJ2-3; no clear D gene. V dropped 4 bases and J dropped 0 bases, with 12 bases sitting between them. Germline loops: CDR1 SGHDT, CDR2 YYEEEE. The CDR3 contains 15 residues. CDR3: CASSLPPTSTDTQYF. DNA for the CDR3: TGTGCCAGCAGCCTCCCCCCGACTAGCACAGATACGCAGTATTTT.

The rearrangement links TRBV29-1 to TRBJ1-1; TRBD1 might be the D (6 bases). The CDR3 has 13 amino acids. Trimming removed 5 bases from V and 0 bases from J, with 10 bases in between. CDR1 and CDR2 from the germline V gene are SQVTM and ANQGSEA. The chain's CDR3 is CSVYRELNTEAFF. For the CDR3, the DNA is TGCAGCGTTTACAGGGAATTGAACACTGAAGCTTTCTTT. Drawing the rest from reference TRBV29-1 and TRBJ1-1, the complete variable domain is SAVISQKPSRDICQRGTSLTIQCQVDSQVTMMFWYRQQPGQSLTLIATANQGSEATYESGFVIDKFPISRPNLTFSTLTVSNMSPEDSSIYLCSVYRELNTEAFFGQGTRLTVV.

The CDR3 region is CSVCLSGPEAFF. The CDR3 DNA reads as TGCAGCGTTTGTCTGTCGGGCCCTGAAGCTTTCTTT. This rearrangement joins TRBV29-1 to TRBJ1-1, with D hard to call. The germline V and J ends were trimmed by 5 bases and 6 bases, with 13 bases remaining between them. The CDR3 contains 12 residues. CDR1 is SQVTM and CDR2 is ANQGSEA in the germline V gene.

V usage is TRBV24-1 and J usage is TRBJ2-1; 13 bases fit TRBD2. CDR1 and CDR2 from the germline V gene are KGHDR and SFDVKD. V trimming: 4 bases; J trimming: 3 bases; junction bases outside the gene matches: 5. The CDR3 has 17 amino acids. CDR3 protein: CATSEKGLAGVYNEQFF. CDR3 DNA sequence: TGTGCCACCAGTGAAAAAGGACTAGCGGGAGTCTACAATGAGCAGTTCTTC.

The chain employs TRBV7-9 and TRBJ2-7, with D perhaps given as TRBD1 or TRBD2 (5 bases each). The CDR3 is 14 residues long. Germline CDR1 is SEHNR and CDR2 is FQNEAQ (reference sequence). The V end lost 5 bases, the J end lost 7 bases, and 18 bases lay between the germline ends. The CDR3: CASSHEGRAREQYF. The CDR3 nucleotides read TGTGCCAGCAGCCATGAGGGGCGCGCTAGGGAGCAGTACTTC.

The chain joins TRBV30 to TRBJ2-5; D not resolved. The germline V and J ends were trimmed by 2 bases and 5 bases, with 9 bases remaining between them. Germline V gives CDR1 GTSNPN, CDR2 SVGIG (reference sequence). The CDR3 totals 12 residues. CDR3 sequence (DNA): TGTGCCTGGAGTAAGGAGTGGGAGACCCAGTACTTC. Protein product: CAWSKEWETQYF.

The V and J genes are TRBV29-1 and TRBJ1-2; possibly TRBD1 for D (5 bases). Trimming stripped 4 bases from V and 4 bases from J, with 16 bases between. This CDR3 has 14 amino acids. Germline CDR1 reads SQVTM; CDR2 reads ANQGSEA. The CDR3 DNA reads as TGCAGCGTTGTAATTCTCCGCGGGGGCTATGGCTACACCTTC. Translation: CSVVILRGGYGYTF. Looking up the rest from reference TRBV29-1 and TRBJ1-2 gives the full variable domain: SAVISQKPSRDICQRGTSLTIQCQVDSQVTMMFWYRQQPGQSLTLIATANQGSEATYESGFVIDKFPISRPNLTFSTLTVSNMSPEDSSIYLCSVVILRGGYGYTFGSGTRLTVV.

The rearrangement links TRBV20-1 to TRBJ1-2; D unclear. The V end was cut by 5 bases, the J end by 4 bases, with 2 bases between. There are 9 residues in the CDR3. The germline V gene has CDR1 DFQATT and CDR2 SNEGSKA (reference sequence). The CDR3 nucleotides read TGCAGTGCTTTCTATGGCTACACCTTC. Translation gives CSAFYGYTF.